One and the same sample provided the 23 T cell receptor beta chains below, sequenced in a study of tumor T cells in aggressive B-cell lymphoma (dated by TCRdb to about 2017). The library was generated by the immunoSEQ multiplex PCR assay. The clones in this table, taken by TCRdb from immuneACCESS, are in-frame only. Not every clone is retained; where verified, under half of the shortfall comes from an unresolved V gene, and the cause of the rest is unknown. The sample data list under 4,500 clones, and 75% to 90% of these were observed just once. Approximately 3.8% of the sample lies in the top ten. Material for sequencing was tumor tissue. All receptors come from an adult with diffuse large B cell lymphoma.

The V and J genes are TRBV7-3 and TRBJ2-2; 7 nucleotides align to TRBD1. CDR3 size: 16 residues. Germline assignment: CDR1 SGHTA and CDR2 FQGTGA. The junction had 5 bases not matched to a gene; V was cut back by 4 bases and J by 0 bases. DNA of the CDR3: TGTGCCAGCAGCTCTAAGCAGGGGGCGAACACCGGGGAGCTGTTTTTT. This encodes CASSSKQGANTGELFF.

The CDR3 region is CASSLGDLNVGYTF. CDR3 bases: TGCGCCAGCAGCCTTGGAGACCTAAATGTGGGCTACACCTTC. This chain joins TRBV5-1 and TRBJ1-2; D gene uncertain. Between the trimmed V and J ends, which lost 4 bases and 8 bases, there was a span of 18 bases. There are 14 residues in the CDR3. Looked up from germline, CDR1 is SGHRS and CDR2 is YFSETQ.

CDR3 nucleotide sequence: TGTGCCAGTAGTGGAAGACAGGGCTCCCGTGAGGCTTTCTTT. Translation gives CASSGRQGSREAFF. The rearrangement links TRBV19 to TRBJ1-1; 7 nucleotides align to TRBD1. CDR1 LNHDA and CDR2 SQIVND come from the germline V gene (reference sequence). The CDR3 loop spans 14 amino acids. Trimming removed 5 bases from V and 11 bases from J; junction bases left unmatched: 14.

The chain couples TRBV6-1 to TRBJ1-3, with a tentative D call TRBD1 (5 bases). The CDR3 length is 15 residues. Germline CDR1 is MNHNS and CDR2 is SASEGT. The ends were cut back, 5 bases at V and 0 bases at J, with 11 bases in the middle. The CDR3 sequence: CASSSDIRSGNTIYF. CDR3 in DNA: TGTGCCAGCAGTTCGGACATCCGCTCTGGAAACACCATATATTTT.

The chain's CDR3 is CSVAEYYEQYF. In DNA, the CDR3 is TGCAGCGTTGCAGAGTACTACGAGCAGTACTTC. The chain links TRBV29-1 to TRBJ2-7; no clear D gene. Germline V gene data show CDR1 as SQVTM and CDR2 as ANQGSEA. V was pared by 4 bases and J by 3 bases, with 7 bases between. This CDR3 contains 11 residues.

The chain has TRBV9 and TRBJ1-6; the D gene is possibly TRBD1 (5 bases). Trimming stripped 0 bases from V and 7 bases from J, with 11 bases between. CDR1 and CDR2 from the germline V gene are SGDLS and YYNGEE. CDR3 length equals 15 residues. This CDR3 is CASSVEQAGNSPLHF. The CDR3 region has the DNA TGTGCCAGCAGCGTAGAACAGGCGGGGAATTCACCCCTCCACTTT.

This chain joins TRBV9 and TRBJ1-6; no clear D gene. Germline values: CDR1 SGDLS, CDR2 YYNGEE. This CDR3 comprises 15 residues. The ends were cut back, 5 bases at V and 8 bases at J, with 17 bases in the middle. This CDR3 reads CASRSPSHIDSPLHF. As DNA, the CDR3 is TGTGCCAGCAGATCCCCGTCCCATATAGATTCACCCCTCCACTTT.

The V and J genes are TRBV27 and TRBJ2-1; TRBD2 matches at 11 bases. The CDR3 length is 17 residues. The germline gives CDR1 MNHEY, CDR2 SMNVEV (reference sequence). Unmatched junction bases numbered 18, after V lost 5 bases and J lost 12 bases. This chain's CDR3 is CASSPSEASGGYEGQFF. The CDR3 DNA follows: TGTGCCAGCAGTCCCTCTGAGGCTAGCGGGGGGTACGAGGGGCAGTTCTTC.

The CDR3 coding sequence is TGCGCCAGCAGCCAAGGTGGGGAGACCATTAACGAGGGACTGTTTTTT. The encoded protein is CASSQGGETINEGLFF. The chain recombines TRBV4-3 with TRBJ1-4; D is unclear. Germline V gives CDR1 LGHNA, CDR2 YSLEER. Trimming left V 1 base short and J 13 bases short, with 22 bases between. The CDR3 contains 16 residues.

This clone appeared a few times. The gene calls are TRBV7-9 and TRBJ1-6, with D possibly matching TRBD1 (5 bases). CDR1 and CDR2 from the germline V gene are SEHNR and FQNEAQ (reference sequence). CDR3 length: 11 residues. V was clipped by 6 bases and J by 14 bases, with 11 bases between them. CDR3 amino acids: CASSFQGTLHF. CDR3 nucleotide sequence: TGTGCCAGCAGTTTTCAGGGCACCCTCCACTTT. The whole variable domain, filled in from reference TRBV7-9 and TRBJ1-6, reads DTGVSQNPRHKITKRGQNVTFRCDPISEHNRLYWYRQTLGQGPEFLTYFQNEAQLEKSRLLSDRFSAERPKGSFSTLEIQRTEQGDSAMYLCASSFQGTLHFGNGTRLTVT.

This rearrangement joins TRBV7-3 to TRBJ2-3, with D perhaps matching TRBD2 (5 bases). V lost 6 bases and J 4 bases, leaving 20 bases between the germline ends. In germline, CDR1 is SGHTA, CDR2 FQGTGA. CDR3 length: 16 amino acids. This CDR3 reads CASSPAGGGTADTQYF. CDR3 DNA: TGTGCCAGCAGTCCAGCTGGCGGAGGTACCGCAGATACGCAGTATTTT.

The chain employs TRBV5-6 and TRBJ1-1; D may be TRBD1 (6 bases). V gave up 4 bases and J gave up 5 bases, with 9 bases separating them. This CDR3 is 12 amino acids long. Germline-derived CDR1 and CDR2 are SGHDT and YYEEEE. The CDR3 sequence: CASSQGFTEAFF. CDR3 sequence (DNA): TGTGCCAGCAGCCAGGGGTTTACTGAAGCTTTCTTT.

This sequence joins TRBV11-2 and TRBJ2-3, with D possibly being TRBD2 (6 bases). The germline V and J ends were trimmed by 8 bases and 3 bases, with 15 bases remaining between them. The CDR3 is 14 residues long. From germline, CDR1 is SGHAT and CDR2 FQNNGV. The CDR3 region has the DNA TGTGCCAGCGGCCGGGCTAGCGCGACAGATACGCAGTATTTT. Translated: CASGRASATDTQYF.

This clone was seen a few times. The chain carries TRBV11-2 and TRBJ2-2; D is ambiguous. Trimming took 7 bases from V and 0 from J, leaving 15 bases between them. This CDR3 comprises 16 residues. Germline-derived CDR1 and CDR2 are SGHAT and FQNNGV. The CDR3 spells CASTYLVGSNTGELFF. The CDR3 DNA follows: TGTGCCAGCACCTATCTGGTGGGCTCGAACACCGGGGAGCTGTTTTTT.

The genes are TRBV5-1 and TRBJ2-3, with a possible D match to TRBD2 (5 bases). This CDR3 has 13 residues. Germline CDR1 reads SGHRS; CDR2 reads YFSETQ. Trimming took 3 bases from V and 2 from J, leaving 7 bases between them. The CDR3 protein is CASSWTATDTQYF. The CDR3, as DNA: TGCGCCAGCAGCTGGACTGCCACAGATACGCAGTATTTT.

The chain joins TRBV6-5 to TRBJ2-5, with D maybe TRBD1 (5 bases). V was shortened by 8 bases and J by 0 bases, with 10 bases between the two germline ends. From germline, CDR1 is MNHEY and CDR2 SVGAGI. This CDR3 has 13 residues. The CDR3 is CASFAGHQETQYF. Written as DNA, the CDR3 is TGTGCCAGCTTCGCAGGGCACCAAGAGACCCAGTACTTC.

The rearrangement joins TRBV4-1 to TRBJ1-3; no reliable D call. Germline CDR1 and CDR2: MGHRA and YSYEKL. Between the trimmed V and J ends, which lost 0 bases and 2 bases, there was a span of 8 bases. The CDR3 spans 15 residues. CDR3 in DNA: TGCGCCAGCAGCCAAGATAGAGGGACTGGAAACACCATATATTTT. It codes for CASSQDRGTGNTIYF.

This rearrangement joins TRBV4-3 to TRBJ2-1; 8 bases map to TRBD2. V shed 3 bases and J 5 bases; nucleotides not matched to a gene: 6. Germline CDR1 is LGHNA and CDR2 is YSLEER. This CDR3 region has 15 residues. For the CDR3, the DNA is TGCGCCAGCAGCCAGAGAGCGGGGGTGGACAATGAGCAGTTCTTC. This gives the protein CASSQRAGVDNEQFF.

V gene TRBV7-6 combines with J gene TRBJ2-7, with D possibly being TRBD2 (6 bases). Germline V gives CDR1 SGHVS, CDR2 FNYEAQ. The CDR3 contains 13 residues. V was clipped by 3 bases and J by 7 bases, with 13 bases between them. For the CDR3, the DNA is TGTGCCAGCAGCTTCGGGACTCTGGGGGAGCAGTACTTC. This sequence encodes CASSFGTLGEQYF.

In its sample, this clone was seen a few times. The rearrangement links TRBV28 to TRBJ1-2, with D perhaps TRBD1 (6 bases). CDR1 is MDHEN and CDR2 is SYDVKM in the germline V gene. V was trimmed by 4 bases and J by 8 bases, leaving 14 bases between them. This CDR3 is 13 amino acids long. The CDR3 DNA reads as TGTGCCAGCAGTTCCCAACAGGGCCGGGGCTACACCTTC. Its translation is CASSSQQGRGYTF.

V is TRBV11-3 and J is TRBJ2-5; 8 nucleotides agree with TRBD2. The V gene end was trimmed by 5 bases and the J gene end by 2 bases; junction bases not matched to a gene: 4. The CDR3 contains 14 residues. CDR1 and CDR2 (germline): SGHNT, YENEEA. As DNA, the CDR3 is TGTGCCAGCAGCCGGGGGGGCCGTCAAGAGACCCAGTACTTC. Translation gives CASSRGGRQETQYF.

The genes are TRBV30 and TRBJ2-3, with 10 bases lining up with TRBD2. The CDR3 spans 16 residues. CDR1 and CDR2 (germline): GTSNPN, SVGIG (reference sequence). Losses at the gene ends were 4 bases for V and 1 base for J; bases not matched to a gene: 8. CDR3 in DNA: TGTGCCTGGAAAATAAGACTAGCGGGTCGCACAGATACGCAGTATTTT. It translates to CAWKIRLAGRTDTQYF.

V is TRBV11-3 and J is TRBJ2-7; a possible D gene is TRBD2 (5 bases). V lost 1 base to trimming and J lost 5 bases, with 9 bases between them. Germline V lookup: CDR1 SGHNT, CDR2 YENEEA. This CDR3 is 13 amino acids long. The CDR3 coding sequence is TGTGCCAGCAGCTTAGGACTACTGAACGAGCAGTACTTC. Translation gives CASSLGLLNEQYF.